Here is one TCR beta chain with its context. These data originate in a study of blood T cell repertoires in COVID-19. Deletions cut 4 bases from V and 2 bases from J, with 11 bases between. Germline CDR1 is MNHEY and CDR2 is SVGAGI. The CDR3 runs 15 residues. TCRdb's copy holds only in-frame clones and misses some; the assay was immunoSEQ multiplex PCR. The profile covers 200,000 to 250,000 clones, with around 84% appearing a single time and roughly 3% taken by the ten largest. The chain is built from TRBV6-5 and TRBJ2-2; D is possibly TRBD1 (5 bases). This sequence originates from a man aged 60 to 75 with acute or convalescent COVID-19. Sequencing was performed on peripheral blood. CDR3 protein: CASSFLDSNTGELFF. The CDR3 nucleotides read TGTGCCAGCAGTTTCCTCGACAGTAACACCGGGGAGCTGTTTTTT.